The 9 T cell receptor beta chains given below trace back to one sample, sequenced in a study of T cell repertoires in cytomegalovirus infection. Each CDR3 protein is one row after TCRdb ran MiXCR on the reads. The table has hundreds of thousands of distinct CDR3 sequences, roughly a quarter seen once; the top ten hold less than 9.5%. The sequenced material came from CD8+ T cells from PBMCs. These receptors were collected from a human donor in good health (CMV status not recorded). Some clones in this sample may be carry-over from other donors' samples.

J is TRBJ2-7 and V is TRBV7-2; a weak D match, TRBD1 (5 bases). The CDR3 spans 15 residues. Germline CDR1 SGHTA, CDR2 FQGNSA. The V gene lost 1 base and the J gene lost 3 bases, with 13 bases spanning the gap. CDR3 sequence reads: CASSLGPFGHYEQYF. CDR3 DNA sequence: TGTGCCAGCAGCTTAGGCCCCTTTGGACACTACGAGCAGTACTTC. Full variable domain (rest looked up from reference TRBV7-2 and TRBJ2-7): GAGVSQSPSNKVTEKGKDVELRCDPISGHTALYWYRQSLGQGLEFLIYFQGNSAPDKSGLPSDRFSAERTGGSVSTLTIQRTQQEDSAVYLCASSLGPFGHYEQYFGPGTRLTVT.

Ten or more counts support this clonotype. The V call is TRBV7-8, the J call TRBJ2-1; D might be TRBD2 (6 bases). Germline V gives CDR1 SGHVS, CDR2 FQNEAQ. Trimming took off 1 base at V and 7 bases at J, with 11 bases between the two ends. This CDR3 contains 14 residues. CDR3 loop: CASSLEASANEQFF. For the CDR3, the DNA is TGTGCCAGCAGCTTAGAGGCTAGCGCGAATGAGCAGTTCTTC. The variable domain in full, with the rest retrieved from reference TRBV7-8 and TRBJ2-1, is GAGVSQSPRYKVAKRGQDVALRCDPISGHVSLFWYQQALGQGPEFLTYFQNEAQLDKSGLPSDRFFAERPEGSVSTLKIQRTQQEDSAVYLCASSLEASANEQFFGPGTRLTVL.

The sample holds many counts of this clonotype. The V and J genes are TRBV12-3 or TRBV12-4 and TRBJ2-3, with unresolved D. The CDR3 runs 13 residues. Trimming removed 6 bases from V and 0 bases from J, with 7 bases in between. The CDR3 reads CASSLSSTDTQYF. In DNA form, the CDR3 reads TGTGCCAGCAGCTTGTCCAGCACAGATACGCAGTATTTT.

There are a few counts of this clonotype. DNA of the CDR3: TGTGCCAGCAGCCCAAGCGGAGATGGCTACACCTTC. It yields the protein CASSPSGDGYTF. The V call is TRBV7-6, the J call TRBJ1-2, with D hard to call. Trimming took 5 bases from V and 6 from J, leaving 10 bases between them. CDR1 is SGHVS and CDR2 is FNYEAQ in the germline V gene. The length of the CDR3 is 12 residues.

The CDR3 sequence: CSVESEYNEQFF. The CDR3 coding sequence is TGCAGCGTTGAATCGGAGTACAATGAGCAGTTCTTC. V usage is TRBV29-1 and J usage is TRBJ2-1, with no clear D. Germline V gene sequence: CDR1 SQVTM, CDR2 ANQGSEA. Trimming removed 2 bases from V and 4 bases from J, with 6 bases in between. This CDR3 spans 12 amino acids.

This clonotype has at least ten counts. This chain links TRBV12-3 or TRBV12-4 with TRBJ2-5; no clear D gene. The CDR3 totals 13 residues. V lost 2 bases and J 0 bases, leaving 4 bases between the germline ends. The CDR3 region has the DNA TGTGCCAGCAGTTTACCAAACCAAGAGACCCAGTACTTC. This sequence encodes CASSLPNQETQYF.

This clonotype was counted between two and nine times. The chain carries TRBV7-9 and TRBJ2-1, with 8 bases lining up with TRBD2. V gave up 3 bases and J gave up 7 bases; unmatched junction bases: 5. Germline V lookup: CDR1 SEHNR, CDR2 FQNEAQ (reference sequence). The CDR3 extends over 14 amino acids. Written as DNA, the CDR3 is TGTGCCAGCAGCTTTTGGCGGGGGGTGAATGAGCAGTTCTTC. This encodes CASSFWRGVNEQFF.

This clonotype has a count of ten or more. V is TRBV13 and J is TRBJ1-1; no clear D. Trimming took off 5 bases at V and 1 base at J, with 11 bases between the two ends. Germline CDR1 is PRHDT and CDR2 is FYEKMQ (reference sequence). The CDR3 is made up of 14 amino acids. CDR3 residues: CASSLPTENTEAFF. The CDR3 nucleotides are TGTGCCAGCAGCCTCCCAACAGAGAACACTGAAGCTTTCTTT.

V usage is TRBV2 and J usage is TRBJ2-7; the D gene is possibly TRBD1 (5 bases). CDR1 and CDR2 (germline): SNHLY, FYNNEI. With 8 bases removed from V and 2 bases from J, the gap between germline ends came to 10 bases. The CDR3 has 12 amino acids. DNA for the CDR3: TGTGCCAGCCTCAAGACAGCCTACGAGCAGTACTTC. Translated: CASLKTAYEQYF.